This is a list of T cell receptor beta chains from one sample in a study of cytomegalovirus exposure and HLA in healthy donors. The assay was immunoSEQ multiplex PCR, and TCRdb's table has in-frame clones only and misses some. The sample lists roughly 77,000 clones, approximately 78% occurring once. Sequencing was done on a sample of PBMCs. The receptors originated from a man aged 35-49 years in good health and CMV-seronegative. Both conserved end residues are part of each CDR3. Each record gives: V gene, J gene, clone size, D gene, CDR3 protein, CDR3 DNA. D genes are given only for firm matches. The listing skips clone size in some rows; elsewhere it reads once, few, many or a size class.

TRBV2	TRBJ2-1	NA	TRBD2	CASSDIGSGRNEQFF	TGTGCCAGCAGTGATATAGGTAGCGGGAGAAATGAGCAGTTCTTC
TRBV4-3	TRBJ2-7	once	NA	CASSQDGRGAGEQYF	TGCGCCAGCAGCCAAGACGGGCGGGGCGCTGGCGAGCAGTACTTC
TRBV29-1	TRBJ2-3	NA	NA	CSVRPGSETDTQYF	TGCAGCGTCCGCCCGGGAAGCGAGACAGATACGCAGTATTTT
TRBV18	TRBJ2-5	NA	NA	CASSPNRDPRETQYF	TGTGCCAGCTCACCCAACAGGGACCCTAGGGAGACCCAGTACTTC
TRBV5-4	TRBJ2-2	NA	TRBD2	CASSLPGLAGVMAGELFF	TGTGCCAGCAGCTTACCTGGACTAGCGGGAGTTATGGCCGGGGAGCTGTTTTTT
TRBV4-1	TRBJ2-2	NA	TRBD2	CASRGPRHPASGRTGELFF	TGCGCCAGCAGAGGGCCGAGGCACCCTGCTAGCGGGCGCACCGGGGAGCTGTTTTTT
TRBV19	TRBJ1-1	NA	NA	CASSIPGRLLMNTEAFF	TGTGCCAGTAGTATCCCAGGTCGGTTGCTTATGAACACTGAAGCTTTCTTT
TRBV29-1	TRBJ1-1	NA	NA	CTAHTANTEAFF	TGCACCGCACACACAGCGAACACTGAAGCTTTCTTT
TRBV29-1	TRBJ1-5	NA	NA	CSGSQGRGQPQHF	TGCAGCGGTTCACAGGGAAGGGGTCAGCCCCAGCATTTT
TRBV19	TRBJ1-2	NA	NA	CAIRTANNYGYTF	TGTGCCATTCGGACAGCGAATAACTATGGCTACACCTTC
TRBV27	TRBJ2-7	few	NA	CASRGSGFSYEQYF	TGTGCCAGCAGAGGAAGCGGATTCTCCTACGAGCAGTACTTC
TRBV6-4	TRBJ2-2	NA	NA	CASMSSTGELFF	TGTGCCAGTATGTCCTCCACCGGGGAGCTGTTTTTT
TRBV7-9	TRBJ2-1	NA	NA	CASTLGAGKDNEQFF	TGTGCCAGCACCCTGGGTGCGGGAAAAGACAATGAGCAGTTCTTC
TRBV5-1	TRBJ2-1	once	NA	CASSLEETGSSYNEQFF	TGCGCCAGCAGCTTGGAGGAAACAGGCAGCTCCTACAATGAGCAGTTCTTC
TRBV7-8	TRBJ2-5	NA	NA	CASSPRVMLREQYF	TGTGCCAGCAGCCCCAGGGTTATGCTACGGGAGCAGTACTTC
TRBV6-5	TRBJ1-1	NA	NA	CASRAGISEAFF	TGTGCCAGCAGGGCAGGGATTTCTGAAGCTTTCTTT
TRBV5-1	TRBJ2-1	once	TRBD2	CASSQGLGPLNEQFF	TGCGCCAGCAGCCAAGGACTAGGCCCCCTCAATGAGCAGTTCTTC
TRBV5-1	TRBJ2-7	NA	NA	CASSLDRDEQYF	TGCGCCAGCAGCTTGGATCGTGACGAGCAGTACTTC
TRBV19	TRBJ2-1	few	TRBD2	CASSILAGGPFNEQFF	TGTGCCAGTAGTATACTAGCGGGAGGGCCCTTCAATGAGCAGTTCTTC
TRBV30	TRBJ2-1	NA	TRBD2	CAWSRAGYTNEQFF	TGTGCCTGGAGTAGAGCGGGATATACCAATGAGCAGTTCTTC
TRBV19	TRBJ2-2	NA	NA	CASTENGGNTGELFF	TGTGCCAGTACAGAAAACGGGGGTAACACCGGGGAGCTGTTTTTT
TRBV29-1	TRBJ2-1	NA	TRBD2	CSVPSLRGMGNEQFF	TGCAGCGTTCCAAGCCTGCGGGGGATGGGCAATGAGCAGTTCTTC
TRBV10-1	TRBJ2-1	NA	TRBD2	CASSPGLAGGNNEQFF	TGCGCCAGCAGTCCGGGACTAGCGGGAGGTAACAATGAGCAGTTCTTC